The sequence of this T cell receptor (beta chain) was determined in a study of human T cells and chemical hapten exposure. Time point here: healthy volunteer bleed at 2 weeks. Unfractionated whole blood served as the source for total RNA extraction. This clonotype has just a few counts. This CDR3 is missing its conserved last phenylalanine or tryptophan, likely due to a read error. J gave up 5 bases and V 6 bases, and 10 bases lay outside the gene matches. Germline V lookup: CDR1 MNHEY, CDR2 SVGEGT. The CDR3 is 15 amino acids. Via MiXCR, TCRdb re-called the RACE reads, giving one row per CDR3 protein. The sample yields some 46,000 distinct CDR3 sequences, roughly 4.5% seen once.

The chain joins TRBV6-2 or TRBV6-3 to TRBJ2-3; 8 nucleotides line up with TRBD2. The receptor comes from a female donor in good health. Some clones in this sample may be carry-over from other donors' samples. Sequenced: whole blood. The CDR3 bases are TGTGCCAGCAGCCCCGTCAGCGGGGGCCTAGATACGCAGTATTTA. Its translation is CASSPVSGGLDTQYL.